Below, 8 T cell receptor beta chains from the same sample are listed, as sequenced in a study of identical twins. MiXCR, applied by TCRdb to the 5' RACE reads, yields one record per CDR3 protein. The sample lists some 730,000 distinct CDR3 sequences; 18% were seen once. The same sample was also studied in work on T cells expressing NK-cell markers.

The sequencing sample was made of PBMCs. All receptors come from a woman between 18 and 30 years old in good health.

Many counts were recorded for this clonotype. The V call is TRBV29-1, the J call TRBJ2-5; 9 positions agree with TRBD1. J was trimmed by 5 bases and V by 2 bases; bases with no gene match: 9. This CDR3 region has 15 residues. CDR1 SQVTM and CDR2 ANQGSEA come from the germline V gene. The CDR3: CSVEMDRGFGETQYF. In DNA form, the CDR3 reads TGCAGCGTTGAAATGGACAGGGGATTTGGGGAGACCCAGTACTTC.

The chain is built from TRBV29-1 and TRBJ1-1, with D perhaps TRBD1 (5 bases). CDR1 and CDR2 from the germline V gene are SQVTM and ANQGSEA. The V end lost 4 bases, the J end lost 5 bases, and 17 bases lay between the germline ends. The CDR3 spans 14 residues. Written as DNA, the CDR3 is TGCAGCGTTGTGAACAAGGGGCTAGGGACTGAAGCTTTCTTT. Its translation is CSVVNKGLGTEAFF.

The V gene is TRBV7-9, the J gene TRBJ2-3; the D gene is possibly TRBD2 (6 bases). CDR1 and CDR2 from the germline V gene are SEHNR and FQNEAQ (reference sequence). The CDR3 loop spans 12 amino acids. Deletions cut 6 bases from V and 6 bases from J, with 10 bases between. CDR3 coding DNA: TGTGCCAGCAGGTCTAGCGATGATACGCAGTATTTT. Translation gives CASRSSDDTQYF.

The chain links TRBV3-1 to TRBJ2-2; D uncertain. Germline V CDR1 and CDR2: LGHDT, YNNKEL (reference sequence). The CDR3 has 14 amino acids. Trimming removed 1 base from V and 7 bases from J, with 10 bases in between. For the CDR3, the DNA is TGTGCCAGCAGCCAAGCCTGGGTTGGCGGGGAGCTGTTTTTT. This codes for CASSQAWVGGELFF.

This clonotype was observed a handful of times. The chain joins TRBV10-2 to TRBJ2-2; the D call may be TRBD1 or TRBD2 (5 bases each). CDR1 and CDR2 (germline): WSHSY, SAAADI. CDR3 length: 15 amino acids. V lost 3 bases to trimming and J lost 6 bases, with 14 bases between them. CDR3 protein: CASSEIGGGSGELFF. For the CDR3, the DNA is TGCGCCAGCAGTGAAATAGGTGGGGGTTCCGGGGAGCTGTTTTTT.

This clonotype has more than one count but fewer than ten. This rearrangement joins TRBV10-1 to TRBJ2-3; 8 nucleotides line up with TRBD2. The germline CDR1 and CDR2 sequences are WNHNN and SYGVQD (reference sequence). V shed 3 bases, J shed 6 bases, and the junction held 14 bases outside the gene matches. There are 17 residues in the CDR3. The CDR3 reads CASSEGRVGGARDTQYF. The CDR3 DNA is TGCGCCAGCAGTGAAGGTCGGGTCGGGGGGGCCCGTGATACGCAGTATTTT.

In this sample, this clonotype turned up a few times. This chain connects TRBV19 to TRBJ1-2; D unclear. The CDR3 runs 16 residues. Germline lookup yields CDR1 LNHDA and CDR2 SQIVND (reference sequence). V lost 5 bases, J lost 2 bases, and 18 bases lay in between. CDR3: CASSAQIQLTNYGYTF. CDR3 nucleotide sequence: TGTGCCAGTAGTGCACAGATCCAACTGACGAACTATGGCTACACCTTC.

CDR3 amino acids: CASSYSQGELFF. In DNA, the CDR3 is TGTGCCAGCAGTTACTCCCAGGGGGAGCTGTTTTTT. The chain has TRBV6-5 and TRBJ2-2, with unresolved D. This CDR3 has 12 residues. The V gene lost 0 bases and the J gene lost 8 bases, with 4 bases spanning the gap. Germline V gives CDR1 MNHEY, CDR2 SVGAGI.